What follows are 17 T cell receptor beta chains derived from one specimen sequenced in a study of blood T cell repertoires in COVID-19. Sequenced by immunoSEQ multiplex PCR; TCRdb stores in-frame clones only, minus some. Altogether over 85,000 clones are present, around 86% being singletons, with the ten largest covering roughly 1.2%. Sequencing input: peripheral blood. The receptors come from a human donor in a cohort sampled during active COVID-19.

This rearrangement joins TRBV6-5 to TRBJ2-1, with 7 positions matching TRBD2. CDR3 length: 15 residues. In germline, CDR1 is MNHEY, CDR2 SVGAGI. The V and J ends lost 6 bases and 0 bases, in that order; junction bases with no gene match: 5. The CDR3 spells CASSLGTISYNEQFF. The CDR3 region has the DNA TGTGCCAGCAGCCTCGGGACTATCTCCTACAATGAGCAGTTCTTC.

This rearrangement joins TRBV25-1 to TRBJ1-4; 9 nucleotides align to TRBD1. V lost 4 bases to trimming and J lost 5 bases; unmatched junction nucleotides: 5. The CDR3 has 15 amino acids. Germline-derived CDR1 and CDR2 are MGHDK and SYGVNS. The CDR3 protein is CASSVPGTGNEKLFF. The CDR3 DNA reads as TGTGCCAGCAGTGTCCCCGGGACAGGGAATGAAAAACTGTTTTTT.

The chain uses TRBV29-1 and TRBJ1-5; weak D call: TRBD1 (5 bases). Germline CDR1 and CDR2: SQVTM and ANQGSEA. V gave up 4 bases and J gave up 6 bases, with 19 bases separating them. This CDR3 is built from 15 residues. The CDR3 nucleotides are TGCAGCGTTGTTCTTACTGCCAGGGCAGGTCAGCCCCAGCATTTT. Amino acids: CSVVLTARAGQPQHF.

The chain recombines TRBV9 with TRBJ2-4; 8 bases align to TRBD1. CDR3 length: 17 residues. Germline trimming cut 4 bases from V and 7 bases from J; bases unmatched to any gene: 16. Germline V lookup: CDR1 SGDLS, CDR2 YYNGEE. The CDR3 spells CASSSGQGLGLNNIQYF. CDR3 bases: TGTGCCAGCAGCAGTGGACAGGGACTGGGACTTAATAACATTCAGTACTTC.

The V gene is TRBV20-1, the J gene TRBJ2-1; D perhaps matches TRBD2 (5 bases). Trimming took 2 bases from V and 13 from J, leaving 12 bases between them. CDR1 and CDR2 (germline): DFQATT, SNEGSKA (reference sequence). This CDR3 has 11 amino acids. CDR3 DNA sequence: TGCAGTGCTAGACCCTCTAGGACTCAGTTCTTC. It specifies CSARPSRTQFF.

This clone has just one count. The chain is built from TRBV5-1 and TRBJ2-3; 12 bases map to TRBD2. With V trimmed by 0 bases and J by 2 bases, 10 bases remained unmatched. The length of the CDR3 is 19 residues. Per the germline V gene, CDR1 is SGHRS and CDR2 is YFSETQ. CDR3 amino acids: CASSLGTSGRPTSTDTQYF. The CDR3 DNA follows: TGCGCCAGCAGCTTGGGAACTAGCGGGAGGCCTACTTCCACAGATACGCAGTATTTT.

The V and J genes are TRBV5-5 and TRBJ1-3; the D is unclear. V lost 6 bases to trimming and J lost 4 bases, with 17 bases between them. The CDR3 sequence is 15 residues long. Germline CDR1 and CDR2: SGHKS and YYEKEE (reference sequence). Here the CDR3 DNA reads TGTGCCAGCAACTGGATGACGGGAAAGGGAAACACCATATATTTT. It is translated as CASNWMTGKGNTIYF. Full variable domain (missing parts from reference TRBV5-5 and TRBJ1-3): DAGVTQSPTHLIKTRGQQVTLRCSPISGHKSVSWYQQVLGQGPQFIFQYYEKEERGRGNFPDRFSARQFPNYSSELNVNALLLGDSALYLCASNWMTGKGNTIYFGEGSWLTVV.

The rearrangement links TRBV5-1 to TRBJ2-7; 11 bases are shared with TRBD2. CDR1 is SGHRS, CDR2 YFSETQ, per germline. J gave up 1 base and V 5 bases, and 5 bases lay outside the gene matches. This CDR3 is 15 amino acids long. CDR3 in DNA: TGCGCCAGCAGGTCCACTAGCGGGGGATCCTACGAGCAGTACTTC. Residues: CASRSTSGGSYEQYF.

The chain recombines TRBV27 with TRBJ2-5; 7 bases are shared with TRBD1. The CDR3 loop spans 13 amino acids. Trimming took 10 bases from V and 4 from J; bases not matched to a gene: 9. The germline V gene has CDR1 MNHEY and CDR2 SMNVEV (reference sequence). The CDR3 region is CAISPNRGETQYF. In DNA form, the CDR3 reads TGTGCCATTTCCCCTAACAGGGGAGAGACCCAGTACTTC.

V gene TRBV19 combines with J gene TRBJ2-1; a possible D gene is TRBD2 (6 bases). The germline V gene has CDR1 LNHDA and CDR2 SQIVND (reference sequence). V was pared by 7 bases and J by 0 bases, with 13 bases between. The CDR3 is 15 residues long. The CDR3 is CASKEGWSSYNEQFF. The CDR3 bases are TGTGCCAGTAAGGAGGGCTGGAGCTCCTACAATGAGCAGTTCTTC.

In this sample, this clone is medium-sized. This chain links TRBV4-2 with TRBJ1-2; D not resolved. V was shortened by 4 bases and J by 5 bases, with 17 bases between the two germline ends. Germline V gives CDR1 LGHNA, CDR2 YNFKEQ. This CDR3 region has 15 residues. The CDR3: CASSPRGDTRYGYTF. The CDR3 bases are TGTGCCAGCAGCCCACGCGGAGACACTAGGTATGGCTACACCTTC.

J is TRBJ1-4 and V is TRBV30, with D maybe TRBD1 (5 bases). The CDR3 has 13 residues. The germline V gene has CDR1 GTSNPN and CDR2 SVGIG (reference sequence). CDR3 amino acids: CAGHGGINEKLFF. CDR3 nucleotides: TGTGCGGGGCATGGAGGGATTAATGAAAAACTGTTTTTT.

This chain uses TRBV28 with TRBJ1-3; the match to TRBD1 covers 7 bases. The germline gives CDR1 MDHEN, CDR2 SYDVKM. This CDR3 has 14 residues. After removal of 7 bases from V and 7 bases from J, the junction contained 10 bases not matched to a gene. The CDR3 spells CASIGTGRGNTIYF. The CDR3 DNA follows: TGTGCCAGCATCGGAACGGGCAGGGGGAACACCATATATTTT.

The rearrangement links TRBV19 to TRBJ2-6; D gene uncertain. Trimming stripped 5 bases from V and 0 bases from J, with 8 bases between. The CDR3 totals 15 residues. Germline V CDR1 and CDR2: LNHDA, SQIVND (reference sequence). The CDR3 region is CASSPGSSGANVLTF. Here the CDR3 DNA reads TGTGCCAGTAGTCCCGGGTCCTCTGGGGCCAACGTCCTGACTTTC. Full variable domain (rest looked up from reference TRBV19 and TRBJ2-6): DGGITQSPKYLFRKEGQNVTLSCEQNLNHDAMYWYRQDPGQGLRLIYYSQIVNDFQKGDIAEGYSVSREKKESFPLTVTSAQKNPTAFYLCASSPGSSGANVLTFGAGSRLTVL.

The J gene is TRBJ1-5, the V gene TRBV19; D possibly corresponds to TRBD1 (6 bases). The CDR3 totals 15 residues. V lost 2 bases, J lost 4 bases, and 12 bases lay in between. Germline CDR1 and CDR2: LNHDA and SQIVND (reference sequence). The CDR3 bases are TGTGCCAGTAGTATAAGGGGGGGCCTTAATCAGCCCCAGCATTTT. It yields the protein CASSIRGGLNQPQHF. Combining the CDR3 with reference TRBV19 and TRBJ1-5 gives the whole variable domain DGGITQSPKYLFRKEGQNVTLSCEQNLNHDAMYWYRQDPGQGLRLIYYSQIVNDFQKGDIAEGYSVSREKKESFPLTVTSAQKNPTAFYLCASSIRGGLNQPQHFGDGTRLSIL.

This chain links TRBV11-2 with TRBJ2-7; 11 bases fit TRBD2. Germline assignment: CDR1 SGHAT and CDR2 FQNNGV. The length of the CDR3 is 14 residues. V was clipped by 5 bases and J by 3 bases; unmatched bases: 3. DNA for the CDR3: TGTGCCAGCAGCATTAGCGGGAGGGACTACGAGCAGTACTTC. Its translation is CASSISGRDYEQYF.

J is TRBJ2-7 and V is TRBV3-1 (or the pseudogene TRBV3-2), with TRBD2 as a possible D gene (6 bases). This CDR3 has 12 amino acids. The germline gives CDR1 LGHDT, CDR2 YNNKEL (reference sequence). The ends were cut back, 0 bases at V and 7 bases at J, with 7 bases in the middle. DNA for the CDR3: TGTGCCAGCAGCCAAGATGGGAGGGAGCAGTACTTC. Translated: CASSQDGREQYF.